The clone carrying this T cell receptor (beta chain) was recorded at least ten times. The data derive from a study of read filtering for tumor transcriptome and immune sequencing. For the study at large: By R-ISS, stages I, II and III held approximately 8, 16 and 7 patients.

From roughly 390 ng of RNA, a library with molecular barcoded alpha/delta and beta/gamma adaptors was made. TCRdb reanalysed the reads using MiXCR and keeps one entry per CDR3 protein. Of fewer than 150,000 distinct CDR3 sequences in the sample, 10% to 15% were seen once. Per the germline V gene, CDR1 is ENHRY and CDR2 is SYGVKD. V was shortened by 6 bases and J by 4 bases, with 14 bases between the two germline ends. There are 14 residues in the CDR3. The sequence was collected from a donor at least 40 years old with multiple myeloma. The chain carries TRBV10-3 and TRBJ2-3, with a weak D call TRBD1 (5 bases). The sequencing sample was made of a population of CD138-negative cells sorted from bone marrow. In DNA form, the CDR3 reads TGTGCCATCAGCTTTGAAGGGGTCTCAGATACGCAGTATTTT. This gives the protein CAISFEGVSDTQYF.